This T cell receptor (beta chain) was captured in a study of blood T cell repertoires in COVID-19. Study-wide context: Samples taken during acute and convalescent COVID-19 were collected in the United States, Italy and Spain. PBMCs, B-cell-depleted T cells, or T cells were the source of the cDNA or gDNA that made up the material.

The CDR3 loop spans 14 amino acids. Germline CDR1 is MDHEN and CDR2 is SYDVKM. Trimming shortened V by 3 bases and J by 8 bases, and 16 bases separated the two germline ends. Original analysis: Nucleated cell counts were estimated from reference gene primer amplification. Sequencing used immunoSEQ multiplex PCR; TCRdb keeps in-frame clones, though not all of them. The DNA was the basis for D and trimming; V, J and clone size are from that table. The repertoire holds about 310,000 clones, with more than 70% as singletons. Material: peripheral blood. The source of this sequence is a woman aged 45-65 years who had recovered from COVID-19. This chain connects TRBV28 to TRBJ1-2, with TRBD1 as a possible D gene (5 bases). This CDR3 reads CASSFVRGWYGYTF. DNA for the CDR3: TGTGCCAGCAGTTTCGTAAGGGGTTGGTACGGCTACACCTTC.